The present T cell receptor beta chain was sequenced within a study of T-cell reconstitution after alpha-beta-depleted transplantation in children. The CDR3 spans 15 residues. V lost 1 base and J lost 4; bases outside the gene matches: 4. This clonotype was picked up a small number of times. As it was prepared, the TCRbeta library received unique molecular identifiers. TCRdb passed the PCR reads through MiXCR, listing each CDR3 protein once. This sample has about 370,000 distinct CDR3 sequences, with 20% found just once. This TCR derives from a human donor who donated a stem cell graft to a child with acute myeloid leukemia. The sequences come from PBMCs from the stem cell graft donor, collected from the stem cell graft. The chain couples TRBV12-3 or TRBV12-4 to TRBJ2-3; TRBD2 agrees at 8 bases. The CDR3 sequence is CASSLVLAGADTQYF. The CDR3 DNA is TGTGCCAGCAGTTTAGTTCTAGCGGGTGCAGATACGCAGTATTTT.